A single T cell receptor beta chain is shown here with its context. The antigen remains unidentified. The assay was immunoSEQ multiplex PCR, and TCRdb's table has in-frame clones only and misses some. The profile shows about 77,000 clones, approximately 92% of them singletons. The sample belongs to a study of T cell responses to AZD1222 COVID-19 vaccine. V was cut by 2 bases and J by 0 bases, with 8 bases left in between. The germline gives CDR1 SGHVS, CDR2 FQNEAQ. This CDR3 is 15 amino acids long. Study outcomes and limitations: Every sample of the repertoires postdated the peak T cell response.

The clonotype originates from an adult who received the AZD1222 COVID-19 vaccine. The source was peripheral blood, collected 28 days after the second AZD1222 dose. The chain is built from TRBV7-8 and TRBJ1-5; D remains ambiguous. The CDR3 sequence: CASSLTDSSNQPQHF. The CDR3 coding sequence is TGTGCCAGCAGCTTAACCGATTCTAGCAATCAGCCCCAGCATTTT.